These 26 T cell receptor beta chains came from one sample sequenced in a study of cytomegalovirus exposure and HLA in healthy donors. PCR employed 60 Vbeta and 13 Jbeta primers. Using immunoSEQ multiplex PCR, the repertoire was profiled, and TCRdb retains in-frame clones only, with some absent. The table shows 91,000 or so clones, with approximately 80% occurring only once. The sequencing input was PBMCs. The receptors were sampled from a man aged 25 to 40 in good health and CMV-seropositive.

The chain recombines TRBV5-1 with TRBJ2-2; 15 bases are a match to TRBD2. Germline trimming cut 9 bases from V and 0 bases from J; bases unmatched to any gene: 9. Germline V gives CDR1 SGHRS, CDR2 YFSETQ. The length of the CDR3 is 18 residues. The CDR3 nucleotides read TGCGCCACTCTTCCGGGACTAGCGGGAGGATCGAACACCGGGGAGCTGTTTTTT. It translates to CATLPGLAGGSNTGELFF.

V is TRBV9 and J is TRBJ1-2; D is perhaps TRBD1 (5 bases). With 4 bases removed from V and 4 bases from J, the gap between germline ends came to 23 bases. Germline V gene sequence: CDR1 SGDLS, CDR2 YYNGEE. This CDR3 spans 17 amino acids. The CDR3 here is CASSSGQAGGSAYGYTF. CDR3 coding DNA: TGTGCCAGCAGCTCGGGCCAGGCCGGGGGGTCTGCCTATGGCTACACCTTC.

The J gene is TRBJ2-1, the V gene TRBV7-6, with TRBD2 identical over 7 bases. J lost 8 bases, V lost 5 bases, and 9 bases had no gene match. Germline V gives CDR1 SGHVS, CDR2 FNYEAQ. The CDR3 runs 14 residues. In nucleotides, the CDR3 is TGTGCCAGCAGCCCTCGGACTAGTTCGGATGAGCAGTTCTTC. Protein product: CASSPRTSSDEQFF.

The chain is built from TRBV5-1 and TRBJ1-2; the match to TRBD1 covers 8 bases. The CDR3 contains 15 residues. V shed 5 bases, J shed 8 bases, and the junction held 14 bases outside the gene matches. The germline CDR1 and CDR2 sequences are SGHRS and YFSETQ. The CDR3 DNA reads TGCGCCAGCAGGATTTCCGGGACAGGTTTCTCGGGCTACACCTTC. This sequence encodes CASRISGTGFSGYTF.

The V gene is TRBV19, the J gene TRBJ1-5; D might be TRBD1 (5 bases). This CDR3 comprises 14 residues. In germline, CDR1 is LNHDA, CDR2 SQIVND (reference sequence). Trimming removed 6 bases from V and 3 bases from J, with 12 bases in between. CDR3 loop: CASSLGGFNQPQHF. CDR3 in DNA: TGTGCCAGTAGCCTGGGGGGGTTCAATCAGCCCCAGCATTTT.

This clone was counted a single time. The chain links TRBV19 to TRBJ2-7; TRBD2 agrees at 7 bases. Germline V gene sequence: CDR1 LNHDA, CDR2 SQIVND (reference sequence). Germline trimming cut 3 bases from V and 0 bases from J; bases unmatched to any gene: 2. The CDR3 covers 14 residues. In nucleotides, the CDR3 is TGTGCCAGTAGTATGCGGGGGATCTCCTACGAGCAGTACTTC. Protein sequence: CASSMRGISYEQYF.

The rearrangement joins TRBV5-4 to TRBJ1-2, with no clear D. V lost 4 bases, J lost 6 bases, and 22 bases lay in between. Germline V gives CDR1 SGHNT, CDR2 YYREEE (reference sequence). CDR3 size: 16 residues. The CDR3 DNA sequence: TGTGCCAGCAGCCCCATGATGGAATCCGGGTTGGATGGCTACACCTTC. Translating gives CASSPMMESGLDGYTF.

This chain links TRBV5-1 with TRBJ1-1; 8 nucleotides match TRBD1. Germline CDR1 is SGHRS and CDR2 is YFSETQ. This CDR3 is built from 14 residues. The V gene end was trimmed by 2 bases and the J gene end by 7 bases; junction bases not matched to a gene: 7. The CDR3 is CASSLTGGGNEAFF. DNA of the CDR3: TGCGCCAGCAGCTTAACAGGGGGTGGTAATGAAGCTTTCTTT.

V usage is TRBV2 and J usage is TRBJ1-5; 7 nucleotides line up with TRBD1. The CDR3 has 15 amino acids. Germline V lookup: CDR1 SNHLY, CDR2 FYNNEI. After removal of 6 bases from V and 1 base from J, the junction contained 6 bases not matched to a gene. The CDR3 DNA is TGTGCCAGCAGCGACAGGGTATCAAGCAATCAGCCCCAGCATTTT. Protein product: CASSDRVSSNQPQHF.

V gene TRBV7-3 combines with J gene TRBJ1-5; D is possibly TRBD1 (5 bases). The CDR3 runs 13 residues. CDR1 SGHTA and CDR2 FQGTGA come from the germline V gene. V lost 4 bases and J 7 bases, leaving 11 bases between the germline ends. The CDR3 nucleotides read TGTGCCAGCAGCTGGGGGGGTACCCAGCCCCAGCATTTT. Encoded protein: CASSWGGTQPQHF. The entire variable domain, with the rest obtained from reference TRBV7-3 and TRBJ1-5, is as follows: GAGVSQTPSNKVTEKGKYVELRCDPISGHTALYWYRQSLGQGPEFLIYFQGTGAADDSGLPNDRFFAVRPEGSVSTLKIQRTERGDSAVYLCASSWGGTQPQHFGDGTRLSIL.

This chain links TRBV27 with TRBJ2-5; D is possibly TRBD2 (5 bases). From germline, CDR1 is MNHEY and CDR2 SMNVEV (reference sequence). Trimming left V 10 bases short and J 5 bases short, with 26 bases between. The CDR3 totals 16 residues. CDR3 protein: CAMQSHGPLPGETQYF. The CDR3 coding sequence is TGTGCCATGCAGTCCCATGGGCCCTTACCGGGGGAGACCCAGTACTTC.

The rearrangement links TRBV6-4 to TRBJ1-2; D not resolved. This CDR3 contains 18 residues. Trimming removed 5 bases from V and 4 bases from J, with 26 bases in between. CDR1 and CDR2 from the germline V gene are MRHNA and SNTAGT. CDR3 bases: TGTGCCAGCAGTAATAGCAAACTATGGCCTCGGGGAGCCTATGGCTACACCTTC. Its translation: CASSNSKLWPRGAYGYTF.

The gene calls are TRBV29-1 and TRBJ1-2; 9 bases match TRBD1. Germline CDR1 reads SQVTM; CDR2 reads ANQGSEA. J lost 2 bases, V lost 5 bases, and 3 bases had no gene match. The CDR3 is 13 residues long. CDR3 bases: TGCAGCGTTAAAGGACAGGGGAACTATGGCTACACCTTC. This codes for CSVKGQGNYGYTF.

This clone has only one observation. V is TRBV13 and J is TRBJ2-7; 9 bases line up with TRBD2. The germline CDR1 and CDR2 sequences are PRHDT and FYEKMQ (reference sequence). The J segment lost 5 bases and the V segment lost 5 bases, leaving 4 bases of the junction unmatched. This CDR3 is built from 13 residues. CDR3 in DNA: TGTGCCAGCAGCGTAGCGGGAGTCCACGAGCAGTACTTC. It is translated as CASSVAGVHEQYF.

The gene calls are TRBV7-6 and TRBJ2-7; D gene ambiguous. Trimming removed 2 bases at V and 5 bases at J, with 16 bases between. The germline CDR1 and CDR2 sequences are SGHVS and FNYEAQ. The length of the CDR3 is 15 residues. As DNA, the CDR3 is TGTGCCAGCAGCTTATTCGCCGACCGGGTCCACGAGCAGTACGTC. This encodes CASSLFADRVHEQYV.

This chain uses TRBV2 with TRBJ1-1, with D hard to call. V was clipped by 2 bases and J by 1 base, with 5 bases between them. Germline CDR1 reads SNHLY; CDR2 reads FYNNEI. This CDR3 spans 13 amino acids. The CDR3 is CASSERSNTEAFF. The CDR3 region has the DNA TGTGCCAGCAGTGAACGGTCGAACACTGAAGCTTTCTTT.

This chain connects TRBV4-2 to TRBJ1-5, with D possibly matching TRBD1 (5 bases). Trimming pared 4 bases from V and 6 bases from J, leaving 16 bases between. Germline V gene lookup returns CDR1 LGHNA and CDR2 YNFKEQ. The CDR3 is 15 residues long. This CDR3 is CASSPRDWGTQPQHF. The CDR3 coding sequence is TGTGCCAGCAGCCCCCGGGACTGGGGGACTCAGCCCCAGCATTTT.

The V gene is TRBV6-5, the J gene TRBJ1-2; a possible D gene is TRBD1 (6 bases). Germline V gene lookup returns CDR1 MNHEY and CDR2 SVGAGI. Between the trimmed V and J ends, which lost 7 bases and 4 bases, there was a span of 13 bases. The CDR3 contains 13 residues. The CDR3 DNA follows: TGTGCCAGCAAGTACAGGGCCAGCTATGGCTACACCTTC. Its protein is CASKYRASYGYTF.

On this clone itself: Other nucleotide sequences in the sample specify the same CDR3. The chain uses TRBV4-1 and TRBJ2-7; 10 bases agree with TRBD1. The CDR3 has 14 amino acids. With 4 bases clipped from V and 4 bases from J, the junction kept 4 bases outside the gene matches. Germline V gene data show CDR1 as MGHRA and CDR2 as YSYEKL. The CDR3 bases are TGCGCCAGCAGCCCCGGGACAGGGGCATACGAGCAGTACTTC. Translated, it gives CASSPGTGAYEQYF.

The chain recombines TRBV19 with TRBJ1-6; no definite D call. The CDR3 loop spans 15 amino acids. Germline V lookup: CDR1 LNHDA, CDR2 SQIVND (reference sequence). With 6 bases removed from V and 6 bases from J, the gap between germline ends came to 15 bases. The CDR3 protein is CASSLREGINSPLHF. The CDR3 DNA follows: TGTGCCAGTAGCCTTAGGGAGGGCATTAATTCACCCCTCCACTTT.

The table lists this clone with a few counts. This sequence joins TRBV5-1 and TRBJ2-1; no firm D call. V lost 5 bases to trimming and J lost 2 bases, with 14 bases between them. The CDR3 is 15 residues long. CDR1 is SGHRS, CDR2 YFSETQ, per germline. CDR3 coding DNA: TGCGCCAGCAGTTCCGGAGCCGGAACCTACAATGAGCAGTTCTTC. It specifies CASSSGAGTYNEQFF.

The V and J genes are TRBV5-1 and TRBJ1-1; D remains unclear. The CDR3 consists of 14 residues. Trimming removed 3 bases at V and 5 bases at J, with 14 bases between. Germline lookup yields CDR1 SGHRS and CDR2 YFSETQ. The CDR3 spells CASSSSTGRTEAFF. Here the CDR3 DNA reads TGCGCCAGCAGCTCGTCGACGGGTCGAACTGAAGCTTTCTTT.

In DNA form, the CDR3 reads TGTGCCAGCTCCTCTGGGCTGGAGGGCGAAAAACTGTTTTTT. It is translated as CASSSGLEGEKLFF. The chain links TRBV18 to TRBJ1-4; D remains unclear. From germline, CDR1 is KGHSH and CDR2 LQKENI. V was shortened by 6 bases and J by 8 bases, with 16 bases between the two germline ends. This CDR3 region has 14 residues.

This chain joins TRBV14 and TRBJ1-4; D gene uncertain. The CDR3 has 13 amino acids. Germline CDR1 SGHDN, CDR2 FVKESK. V was clipped by 0 bases and J by 8 bases, with 7 bases between them. In DNA, the CDR3 is TGTGCCAGCAGCCAAGATTGGCGGGAAAAACTGTTTTTT. Translation gives CASSQDWREKLFF.

The chain couples TRBV5-1 to TRBJ2-7; the D gene is possibly TRBD2 (5 bases). Germline CDR1 is SGHRS and CDR2 is YFSETQ. CDR3 size: 15 residues. Trimming stripped 0 bases from V and 2 bases from J, with 12 bases between. The CDR3 is CASSLGLSQTYEQYV. CDR3 bases: TGCGCCAGCAGCTTGGGACTATCCCAAACCTACGAGCAGTACGTC.

The chain employs TRBV19 and TRBJ2-7; unclear D gene. V gave up 5 bases and J gave up 2 bases, with 7 bases separating them. Germline V gives CDR1 LNHDA, CDR2 SQIVND (reference sequence). This CDR3 has 12 amino acids. For the CDR3, the DNA is TGTGCCAGTAGTGGCGGTACCTACGAGCAGTACTTC. Protein product: CASSGGTYEQYF. Complete variable domain (other parts from reference TRBV19 and TRBJ2-7): DGGITQSPKYLFRKEGQNVTLSCEQNLNHDAMYWYRQDPGQGLRLIYYSQIVNDFQKGDIAEGYSVSREKKESFPLTVTSAQKNPTAFYLCASSGGTYEQYFGPGTRLTVT.